This T cell receptor beta chain was obtained from a study of shared clonotypes between healthy human individuals. Study-wide findings and caveats: Clonotypes not shared had lower generation probabilities than those common to all four donors. Naive CD4 clonotypes were shared across a few donors at 4% to 5%.

Regarding this clone: What it recognizes is unknown.

Sorted-subset replicate PCRs used roughly 220 ng DNA, about 30,000 T cell genomes. Source study methods: With immunoSEQ giving junction-only sequences and no quality scores, filtering differed. Profiled with immunoSEQ multiplex PCR; TCRdb holds only in-frame clones, not every one. V, J and clone size are taken as reported in that table, and D and trimming were inferred from the DNA itself. The data show about 2.1 million clones, approximately 92% seen once. The V end was cut by 2 bases, the J end by 0 bases, with 8 bases between. The CDR3 sequence is 15 residues long. Germline lookup yields CDR1 MNHEY and CDR2 SMNVEV (reference sequence). Naive-designated CD8 cells lacked CD45RO, were positively enriched for CCR7, and omitted terminally differentiated effector memory CD45RA+ cells.

The sample taken for sequencing was naive CD8+ T cells from PBMCs. The sequence was obtained from a man younger than 35 in good health. Some clones in this sample may be carry-over from other donors' samples. V usage is TRBV27 and J usage is TRBJ2-1; TRBD1 might be the D (6 bases). The CDR3 protein is CASSLTDSSYNEQFF. In DNA, the CDR3 is TGTGCCAGCAGTTTAACGGACAGCTCCTACAATGAGCAGTTCTTC.